This T cell receptor beta chain was captured by sequencing in a study of blood T cell repertoires in COVID-19. The CDR3 extends over 16 amino acids. Trimming took 5 bases from V and 2 from J, leaving 15 bases between them. Germline assignment: CDR1 MNHNY and CDR2 SVGAGI (reference sequence). TCRdb keeps only in-frame clones here, not all; method: immunoSEQ multiplex PCR. The sample records 200,000 or so clones, approximately 90% being singletons. This clone was seen a few times. The chain links TRBV6-6 to TRBJ2-2; D is perhaps TRBD1 (6 bases). This TCR was sampled from a woman aged 40 to 50 who had recovered from COVID-19. The sequencing input was peripheral blood. CDR3 nucleotide sequence: TGTGCCAGCAGTAACCTACAGGGCATAAACACCGGGGAGCTGTTTTTT. As protein: CASSNLQGINTGELFF.